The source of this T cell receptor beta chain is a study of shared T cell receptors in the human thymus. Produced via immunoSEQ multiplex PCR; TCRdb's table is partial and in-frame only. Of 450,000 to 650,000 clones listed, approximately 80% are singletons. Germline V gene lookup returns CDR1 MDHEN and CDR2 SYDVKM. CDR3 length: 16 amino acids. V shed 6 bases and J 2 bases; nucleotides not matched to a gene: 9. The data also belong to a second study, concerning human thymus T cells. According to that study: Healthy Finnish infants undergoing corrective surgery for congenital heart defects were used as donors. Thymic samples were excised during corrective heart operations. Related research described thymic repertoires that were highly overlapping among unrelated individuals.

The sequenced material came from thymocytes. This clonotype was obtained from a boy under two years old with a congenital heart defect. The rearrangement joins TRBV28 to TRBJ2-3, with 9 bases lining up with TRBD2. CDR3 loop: CASRGTSKAITDTQYF. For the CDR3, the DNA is TGTGCCAGCAGGGGGACTAGCAAAGCGATCACAGATACGCAGTATTTT.